This TCR beta chain originates from a study of chemoradiotherapy in HPV16-positive cancers. A note on this clone: Its cognate antigen is unknown.

Germline trimming cut 2 bases from V and 8 bases from J; bases unmatched to any gene: 5. Germline V gene data show CDR1 as SGHDT and CDR2 as YYEEEE. The CDR3 contains 14 residues. Findings and caveats of the study: Candidate HPV-specific clones and E7-related TCR motifs grew in tumor during treatment.

Here immunoSEQ multiplex PCR was the method, and the copy in TCRdb shows in-frame clones only, minus some. The sample yields some 10,000 clones, 86% seen once. Sequences were derived from blood, sampled from a patient who underwent chemoradiotherapy. The genes are TRBV5-6 and TRBJ1-4, with 8 bases that match TRBD1. The receptor's source is a human donor with HPV-associated anogenital cancer. Written as DNA, the CDR3 is TGTGCCAGCAGCTTCCCAGGGGGCGAGGAAAAACTGTTTTTT. Protein sequence: CASSFPGGEEKLFF.